These 26 T cell receptor beta chains originate from one sample sequenced in a study of cytomegalovirus exposure and HLA in healthy donors. Vbeta (60) and Jbeta (13) primers were used in the PCR. Sequencing used immunoSEQ multiplex PCR; TCRdb keeps in-frame clones, though not all of them. Of roughly 120,000 clones listed, about 64% were seen once; the top ten hold roughly 8.3%. The sequenced material came from PBMCs. These receptors came from a young man in good health and CMV-seropositive.

This chain joins TRBV2 and TRBJ2-2, with D uncertain. The CDR3 consists of 15 residues. Germline loops: CDR1 SNHLY, CDR2 FYNNEI. V lost 3 bases, J lost 3 bases, and 11 bases lay in between. CDR3 in DNA: TGTGCCAGCAGTGAGAGTTTGCAAGACACCGGGGAGCTGTTTTTT. It specifies CASSESLQDTGELFF.

The chain employs TRBV30 and TRBJ2-5; 10 nucleotides align to TRBD2. The end of the DNA aligns better with TRBJ2-7, so the J call may be wrong. The germline V gene encodes CDR1 GTSNPN and CDR2 SVGIG (reference sequence). This CDR3 is built from 14 residues. CDR3 nucleotide sequence: TGTGCCTGGACATTGACTAGCGGGCACTACGAGCAGTACTTC. This codes for CAWTLTSGHYEQYF.

The chain has TRBV5-6 and TRBJ1-1; 9 bases are shared with TRBD1. The CDR3 contains 17 residues. The V and J ends lost 4 bases and 0 bases, in that order; junction bases with no gene match: 10. The germline CDR1 and CDR2 sequences are SGHDT and YYEEEE. The DNA of the CDR3 is TGTGCCAGCAGCCCCACCGGGACAGGGAACATGAACACTGAAGCTTTCTTT. Translating it yields CASSPTGTGNMNTEAFF.

CDR3 DNA: TGTGCCAGCAGCGTAGGTCCGGGGGCTGAAGCTTTCTTT. Translating gives CASSVGPGAEAFF. The rearrangement links TRBV9 to TRBJ1-1; tentatively, D is TRBD1 (5 bases). The CDR3 loop spans 13 amino acids. Trimming removed 0 bases at V and 6 bases at J, with 9 bases between. Germline lookup yields CDR1 SGDLS and CDR2 YYNGEE.

The chain links TRBV2 to TRBJ2-2, with 8 bases lining up with TRBD2. With 10 bases clipped from V and 0 bases from J, the junction kept 4 bases outside the gene matches. Germline V CDR1 and CDR2: SNHLY, FYNNEI. The CDR3 spans 14 residues. CDR3 region: CANGGGTNTGELFF. The CDR3 DNA reads TGTGCCAACGGGGGGGGCACGAACACCGGGGAGCTGTTTTTT.

The V call is TRBV2, the J call TRBJ1-4, with a weak D call TRBD1 (6 bases). The CDR3 sequence is 16 residues long. From germline, CDR1 is SNHLY and CDR2 FYNNEI. V gave up 6 bases and J gave up 3 bases, with 17 bases separating them. The CDR3 sequence is CASRGRAGAANEKLFF. DNA of the CDR3: TGTGCCAGCAGGGGACGAGCGGGGGCAGCTAATGAAAAACTGTTTTTT. Combining the CDR3 with reference TRBV2 and TRBJ1-4 gives the whole variable domain EPEVTQTPSHQVTQMGQEVILRCVPISNHLYFYWYRQILGQKVEFLVSFYNNEISEKSEIFDDQFSVERPDGSNFTLKIRSTKLEDSAMYFCASRGRAGAANEKLFFGSGTQLSVL.

V usage is TRBV30 and J usage is TRBJ1-1; no clear D gene. V shed 4 bases and J shed 1 base, with 10 bases lying between them. CDR1 is GTSNPN, CDR2 SVGIG, per germline (reference sequence). This CDR3 has 13 amino acids. The CDR3: CAWTPGPNTEAFF. CDR3 sequence (DNA): TGTGCCTGGACCCCAGGTCCGAACACTGAAGCTTTCTTT.

This clone has only one observation. The V call is TRBV28, the J call TRBJ2-1; TRBD2 is a possible D gene (5 bases). V gave up 5 bases and J gave up 4 bases, with 9 bases separating them. Looked up from germline, CDR1 is MDHEN and CDR2 is SYDVKM. This CDR3 spans 13 amino acids. The CDR3 loop is CASSTTSYNEQFF. DNA of the CDR3: TGTGCCAGCAGTACTACTAGTTACAATGAGCAGTTCTTC.

This chain links TRBV29-1 with TRBJ2-3, with D unresolved. Germline CDR1 SQVTM, CDR2 ANQGSEA. This CDR3 has 15 residues. V was cut by 7 bases and J by 4 bases, with 21 bases left in between. CDR3 in DNA: TGCAGCGCCATTACCGGGTCTAAATCGGCAGATACGCAGTATTTT. This encodes CSAITGSKSADTQYF.

The V gene is TRBV15, the J gene TRBJ2-2, with TRBD1 matching over 8 bases. CDR3 size: 15 residues. V trimming: 1 base; J trimming: 6 bases; junction bases outside the gene matches: 4. Germline V gene lookup returns CDR1 LNHNV and CDR2 YYDKDF (reference sequence). The DNA of the CDR3 is TGTGCCACCAGCAGAGGGACAGGGTTGGCCGGGGAGCTGTTTTTT. Translated: CATSRGTGLAGELFF.

This chain links TRBV5-1 with TRBJ2-7; 7 bases agree with TRBD1. Germline lookup yields CDR1 SGHRS and CDR2 YFSETQ. The CDR3 length is 16 residues. With 3 bases clipped from V and 1 base from J, the junction kept 10 bases outside the gene matches. Here the CDR3 DNA reads TGCGCCAGCAGCTCCGTCTACAGGGGATCGTCCTACGAGCAGTACTTC. Protein: CASSSVYRGSSYEQYF.

The chain couples TRBV4-2 to TRBJ1-4; no firm D call. The CDR3 loop spans 12 amino acids. The germline CDR1 and CDR2 sequences are LGHNA and YNFKEQ. With 4 bases removed from V and 5 bases from J, the gap between germline ends came to 5 bases. The CDR3 nucleotides read TGTGCCAGCAGCCGCGCGAATGAAAAACTGTTTTTT. It codes for CASSRANEKLFF.

This clone occurred a few times. The CDR3 spells CASSPYDRANEKLFF. In nucleotides, the CDR3 is TGTGCCAGCAGTCCTTATGACAGGGCTAATGAAAAACTGTTTTTT. This chain joins TRBV28 and TRBJ1-4; 7 bases match TRBD1. This CDR3 is built from 15 residues. Unmatched junction bases numbered 6, after V lost 5 bases and J lost 3 bases. Germline assignment: CDR1 MDHEN and CDR2 SYDVKM.

This sequence joins TRBV9 and TRBJ2-2; the D gene is possibly TRBD2 (7 bases). The ends were cut back, 7 bases at V and 6 bases at J, with 10 bases in the middle. Looked up from germline, CDR1 is SGDLS and CDR2 is YYNGEE. CDR3 length: 12 amino acids. CDR3 nucleotides: TGTGCCAGCGGGGGGGCCCCCGGGGAGCTGTTTTTT. Translating it yields CASGGAPGELFF.

This clone appeared a few times. Other DNA variants within this sample encode the same CDR3. V is TRBV9 and J is TRBJ2-3; a weak D match, TRBD2 (6 bases). Germline-derived CDR1 and CDR2 are SGDLS and YYNGEE. This CDR3 is built from 15 residues. V lost 0 bases and J lost 4, with 12 bases in between. This CDR3 is CASSVGGRGADTQYF. The CDR3 bases are TGTGCCAGCAGCGTAGGTGGCCGCGGGGCAGATACGCAGTATTTT.

This clone was found once. V is TRBV5-1 and J is TRBJ2-7, with TRBD2 matching over 8 bases. V lost 4 bases, J lost 5 bases, and 8 bases stayed unmatched. CDR1 and CDR2 from the germline V gene are SGHRS and YFSETQ. This CDR3 is 14 amino acids long. This CDR3 reads CASSPGLAVNEQYV. In DNA form, the CDR3 reads TGCGCCAGCAGCCCTGGACTAGCAGTCAACGAGCAGTACGTC.

V is TRBV5-4 and J is TRBJ1-2; 8 nucleotides agree with TRBD1. The V gene end was trimmed by 4 bases and the J gene end by 13 bases; junction bases not matched to a gene: 18. The CDR3 spans 15 residues. Germline V gene data show CDR1 as SGHNT and CDR2 as YYREEE (reference sequence). CDR3: CASSPATGDLYEGTF. In DNA, the CDR3 is TGTGCCAGCAGCCCGGCGACAGGGGACCTCTATGAGGGCACCTTC.

The chain combines TRBV11-2 with TRBJ2-7; 10 bases agree with TRBD1. The V gene's germline CDR1 is SGHAT and CDR2 FQNNGV. Trimming at V came to 8 bases and at J to 7 bases, leaving 8 bases not matched to a gene. CDR3 length: 13 amino acids. CDR3 region: CASGWDRGGEQYF. The CDR3, as DNA: TGTGCCAGCGGATGGGACAGGGGAGGGGAGCAGTACTTC.

The chain is built from TRBV5-1 and TRBJ1-5, with TRBD1 matching over 9 bases. Germline values: CDR1 SGHRS, CDR2 YFSETQ. Unmatched junction bases numbered 9, after V lost 4 bases and J lost 7 bases. This CDR3 is 15 amino acids long. CDR3 DNA sequence: TGCGCCAGCAGCACCGGGACAGGGACCGGGCAGCCCCAGCATTTT. As protein: CASSTGTGTGQPQHF.

The chain has TRBV30 and TRBJ2-2; D perhaps matches TRBD1 (6 bases). Trimming took off 4 bases at V and 7 bases at J, with 16 bases between the two ends. There are 14 residues in the CDR3. Germline V lookup: CDR1 GTSNPN, CDR2 SVGIG (reference sequence). The CDR3 region is CAWITTGLGGELFF. The CDR3 DNA sequence: TGTGCCTGGATCACTACAGGGTTAGGCGGGGAGCTGTTTTTT.

The chain is built from TRBV5-4 and TRBJ2-5; D is unresolved. Germline loops: CDR1 SGHNT, CDR2 YYREEE (reference sequence). V was pared by 0 bases and J by 2 bases, with 8 bases between. CDR3 length: 14 residues. The CDR3 DNA follows: TGTGCCAGCAGCTTGGACTACCGGCAAGAGACCCAGTACTTC. Translated, it gives CASSLDYRQETQYF.

V and J are TRBV11-2 and TRBJ2-2; possibly TRBD2 for D (7 bases). The CDR3 covers 18 residues. CDR1 and CDR2 from the germline V gene are SGHAT and FQNNGV. V lost 3 bases and J 3 bases, leaving 20 bases between the germline ends. CDR3 protein: CASSFWLPGGAYTGELFF. CDR3 nucleotide sequence: TGTGCCAGCAGCTTTTGGCTCCCGGGGGGCGCGTACACCGGGGAGCTGTTTTTT.

The J gene is TRBJ2-2, the V gene TRBV5-1; tentative D call: TRBD1 (5 bases). Trimming removed 1 base from V and 4 bases from J, with 11 bases in between. Germline CDR1 reads SGHRS; CDR2 reads YFSETQ. This CDR3 contains 15 residues. CDR3 sequence reads: CASSLFGQFTGELFF. CDR3 sequence (DNA): TGCGCCAGCAGCTTGTTTGGACAATTCACCGGGGAGCTGTTTTTT.

This clone was counted only a few times. The genes are TRBV5-4 and TRBJ2-1; D might be TRBD1 (6 bases). Germline values: CDR1 SGHNT, CDR2 YYREEE (reference sequence). This CDR3 comprises 16 residues. Trimming pared 0 bases from V and 5 bases from J, leaving 15 bases between. The CDR3 loop reads CASSLVGRGAHNEQFF. CDR3 sequence (DNA): TGTGCCAGCAGCTTGGTGGGCAGGGGAGCTCACAATGAGCAGTTCTTC.

The rearrangement joins TRBV7-2 to TRBJ1-5; D ambiguous. V gave up 5 bases and J gave up 3 bases, with 5 bases separating them. This CDR3 is 12 amino acids long. From germline, CDR1 is SGHTA and CDR2 FQGNSA. The CDR3 region is CASSPYNQPQHF. The CDR3 bases are TGTGCCAGCAGCCCGTACAATCAGCCCCAGCATTTT. Full variable domain (missing parts from reference TRBV7-2 and TRBJ1-5): GAGVSQSPSNKVTEKGKDVELRCDPISGHTALYWYRQSLGQGLEFLIYFQGNSAPDKSGLPSDRFSAERTGGSVSTLTIQRTQQEDSAVYLCASSPYNQPQHFGDGTRLSIL.

The J gene is TRBJ2-5, the V gene TRBV2, with D tentatively TRBD2 (6 bases). Germline lookup yields CDR1 SNHLY and CDR2 FYNNEI. The V gene lost 8 bases and the J gene lost 4 bases, with 11 bases spanning the gap. This CDR3 has 12 residues. CDR3 loop: CASGTGVETQYF. The CDR3, as DNA: TGTGCCAGCGGGACGGGGGTAGAGACCCAGTACTTC. The variable domain in full, completed from reference TRBV2 and TRBJ2-5, reads EPEVTQTPSHQVTQMGQEVILRCVPISNHLYFYWYRQILGQKVEFLVSFYNNEISEKSEIFDDQFSVERPDGSNFTLKIRSTKLEDSAMYFCASGTGVETQYFGPGTRLLVL.